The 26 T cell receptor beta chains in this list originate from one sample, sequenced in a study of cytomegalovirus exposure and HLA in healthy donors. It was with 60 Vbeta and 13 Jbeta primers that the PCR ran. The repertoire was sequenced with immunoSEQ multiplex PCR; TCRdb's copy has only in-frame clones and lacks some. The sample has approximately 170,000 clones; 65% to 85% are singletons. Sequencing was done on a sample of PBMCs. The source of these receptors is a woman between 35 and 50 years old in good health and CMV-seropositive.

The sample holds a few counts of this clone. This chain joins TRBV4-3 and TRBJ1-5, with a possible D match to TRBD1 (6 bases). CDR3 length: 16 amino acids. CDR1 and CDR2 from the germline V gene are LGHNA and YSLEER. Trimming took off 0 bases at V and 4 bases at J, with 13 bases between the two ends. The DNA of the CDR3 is TGCGCCAGCAGCCAAGATGGCAGGGGAAATAATCAGCCCCAGCATTTT. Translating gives CASSQDGRGNNQPQHF.

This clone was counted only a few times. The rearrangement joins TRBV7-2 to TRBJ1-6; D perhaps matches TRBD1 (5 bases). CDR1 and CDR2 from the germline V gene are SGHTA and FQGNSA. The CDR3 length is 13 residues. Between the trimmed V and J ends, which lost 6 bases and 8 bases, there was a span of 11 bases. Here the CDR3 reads CASSRWGDSPLHF. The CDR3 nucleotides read TGTGCCAGCAGTCGGTGGGGGGATTCACCCCTCCACTTT.

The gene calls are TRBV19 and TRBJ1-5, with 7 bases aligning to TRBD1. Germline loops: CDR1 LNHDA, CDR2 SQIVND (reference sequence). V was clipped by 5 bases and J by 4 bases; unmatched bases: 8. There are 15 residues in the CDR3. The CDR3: CASSRDRDLNQPQHF. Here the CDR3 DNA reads TGTGCCAGTAGTCGAGACAGGGACCTAAATCAGCCCCAGCATTTT.

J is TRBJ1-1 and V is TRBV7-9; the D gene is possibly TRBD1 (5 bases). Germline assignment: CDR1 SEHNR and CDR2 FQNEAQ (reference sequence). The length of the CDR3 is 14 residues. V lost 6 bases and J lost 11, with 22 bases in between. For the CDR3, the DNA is TGTGCCAGCAGTCAAGCGGGCCAGGGAGGTCTGGCTTTCTTT. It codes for CASSQAGQGGLAFF. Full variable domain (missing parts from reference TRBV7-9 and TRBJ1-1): DTGVSQNPRHKITKRGQNVTFRCDPISEHNRLYWYRQTLGQGPEFLTYFQNEAQLEKSRLLSDRFSAERPKGSFSTLEIQRTEQGDSAMYLCASSQAGQGGLAFFGQGTRLTVV.

As DNA, the CDR3 is TGTGCCAGCAGTTACCTGCGGGGAACTGAAGCTTTCTTT. It codes for CASSYLRGTEAFF. The chain uses TRBV6-5 and TRBJ1-1; D unresolved. This CDR3 comprises 13 residues. CDR1 and CDR2 from the germline V gene are MNHEY and SVGAGI. Trimming shortened V by 2 bases and J by 5 bases, and 9 bases separated the two germline ends.

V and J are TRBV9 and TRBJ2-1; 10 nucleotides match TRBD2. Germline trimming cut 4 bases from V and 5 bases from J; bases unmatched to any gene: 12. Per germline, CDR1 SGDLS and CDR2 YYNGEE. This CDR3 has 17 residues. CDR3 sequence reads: CASSLGVAGGLDNEQFF. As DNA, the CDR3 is TGTGCCAGCAGCCTCGGAGTAGCGGGGGGCCTAGACAATGAGCAGTTCTTC.

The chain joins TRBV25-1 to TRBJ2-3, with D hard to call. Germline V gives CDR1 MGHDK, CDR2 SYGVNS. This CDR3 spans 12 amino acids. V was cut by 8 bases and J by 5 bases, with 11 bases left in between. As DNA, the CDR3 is TGTGCCAGCGGTAGTGGTGGAGATACGCAGTATTTT. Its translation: CASGSGGDTQYF.

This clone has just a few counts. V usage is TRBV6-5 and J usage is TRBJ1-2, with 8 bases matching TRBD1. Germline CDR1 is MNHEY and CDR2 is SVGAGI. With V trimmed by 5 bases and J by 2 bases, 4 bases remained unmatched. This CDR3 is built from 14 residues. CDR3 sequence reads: CASSPRTGNYGYTF. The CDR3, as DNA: TGTGCCAGCAGTCCCCGGACAGGGAACTATGGCTACACCTTC.

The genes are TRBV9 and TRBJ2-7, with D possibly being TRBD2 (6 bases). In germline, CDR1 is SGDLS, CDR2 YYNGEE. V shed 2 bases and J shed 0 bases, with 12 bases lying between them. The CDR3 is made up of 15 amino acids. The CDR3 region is CASSVKGLPSYEQYF. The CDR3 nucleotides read TGTGCCAGCAGCGTTAAGGGACTTCCCTCCTACGAGCAGTACTTC.

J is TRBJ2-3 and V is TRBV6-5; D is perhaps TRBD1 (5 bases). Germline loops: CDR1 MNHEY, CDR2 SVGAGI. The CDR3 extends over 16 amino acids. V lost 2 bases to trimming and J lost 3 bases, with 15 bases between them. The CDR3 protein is CASSYGSGWGTDTQYF. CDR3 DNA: TGTGCCAGCAGTTACGGTTCAGGGTGGGGTACAGATACGCAGTATTTT.

The CDR3 loop is CATSGGGQTEAFF. The CDR3 nucleotides are TGTGCCACCTCGGGAGGGGGTCAAACTGAAGCTTTCTTT. V is TRBV6-1 and J is TRBJ1-1; possibly TRBD1 for D (6 bases). The CDR3 extends over 13 amino acids. Per germline, CDR1 MNHNS and CDR2 SASEGT. Trimming removed 10 bases from V and 5 bases from J, with 17 bases in between.

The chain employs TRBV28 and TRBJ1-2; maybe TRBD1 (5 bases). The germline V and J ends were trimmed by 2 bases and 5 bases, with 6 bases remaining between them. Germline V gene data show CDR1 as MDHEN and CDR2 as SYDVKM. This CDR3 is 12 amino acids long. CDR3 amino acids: CASSLRQYGYTF. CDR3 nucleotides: TGTGCCAGCAGTTTACGACAGTATGGCTACACCTTC.

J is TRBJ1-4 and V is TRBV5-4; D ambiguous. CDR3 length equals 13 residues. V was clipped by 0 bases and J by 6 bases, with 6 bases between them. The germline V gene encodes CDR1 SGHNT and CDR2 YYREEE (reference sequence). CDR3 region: CASSLANDEKLFF. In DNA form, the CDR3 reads TGTGCCAGCAGCTTGGCCAATGATGAAAAACTGTTTTTT.

The CDR3 spells CAWGLAGGPGELFF. DNA for the CDR3: TGTGCCTGGGGACTAGCGGGGGGGCCCGGGGAGCTGTTTTTT. J is TRBJ2-2 and V is TRBV30, with 15 bases lining up with TRBD2. With 5 bases clipped from V and 6 bases from J, the junction kept 1 base outside the gene matches. This CDR3 spans 14 amino acids. CDR1 is GTSNPN and CDR2 is SVGIG in the germline V gene (reference sequence).

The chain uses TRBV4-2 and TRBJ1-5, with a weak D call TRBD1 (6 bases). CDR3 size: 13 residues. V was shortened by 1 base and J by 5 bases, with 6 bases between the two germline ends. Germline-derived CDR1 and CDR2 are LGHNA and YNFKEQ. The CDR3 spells CASSQAGDQPQHF. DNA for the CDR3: TGTGCCAGCAGCCAAGCAGGGGATCAGCCCCAGCATTTT.

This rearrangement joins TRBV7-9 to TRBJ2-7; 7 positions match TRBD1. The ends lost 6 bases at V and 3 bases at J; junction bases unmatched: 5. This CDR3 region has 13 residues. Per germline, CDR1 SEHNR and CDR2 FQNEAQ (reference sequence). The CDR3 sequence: CASRTGEDYEQYF. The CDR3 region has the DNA TGTGCCAGCAGAACAGGGGAAGACTACGAGCAGTACTTC.

CDR3 region: CAWSTGAEAFF. The CDR3, as DNA: TGTGCCTGGAGCACAGGGGCTGAAGCTTTCTTT. The rearrangement joins TRBV30 to TRBJ1-1; TRBD1 matches at 7 bases. CDR1 and CDR2 from the germline V gene are GTSNPN and SVGIG (reference sequence). V gave up 3 bases and J gave up 6 bases; unmatched junction bases: 1. The CDR3 has 11 residues.

The CDR3 loop is CASSIVGRQSSYGYTF. The CDR3 DNA follows: TGTGCCAGTAGTATAGTCGGCAGACAGTCCTCTTATGGCTACACCTTC. This chain uses TRBV19 with TRBJ1-2; tentatively, D is TRBD1 (5 bases). Trimming removed 1 base from V and 5 bases from J, with 17 bases in between. Per germline, CDR1 LNHDA and CDR2 SQIVND (reference sequence). CDR3 size: 16 residues.

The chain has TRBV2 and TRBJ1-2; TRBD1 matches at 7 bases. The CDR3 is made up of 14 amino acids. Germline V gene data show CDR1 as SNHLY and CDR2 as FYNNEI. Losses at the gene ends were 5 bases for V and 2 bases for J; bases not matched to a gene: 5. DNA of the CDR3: TGTGCCAGCAGTTTTAAACAGGGGAACTATGGCTACACCTTC. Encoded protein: CASSFKQGNYGYTF.

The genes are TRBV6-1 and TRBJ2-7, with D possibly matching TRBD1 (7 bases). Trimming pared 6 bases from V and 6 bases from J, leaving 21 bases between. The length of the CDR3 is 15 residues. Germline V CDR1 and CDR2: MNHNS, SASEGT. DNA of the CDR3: TGTGCCAGCAGCGAGGGGGGCAGGGGGAAAGGCGAGCAGTACTTC. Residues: CASSEGGRGKGEQYF.

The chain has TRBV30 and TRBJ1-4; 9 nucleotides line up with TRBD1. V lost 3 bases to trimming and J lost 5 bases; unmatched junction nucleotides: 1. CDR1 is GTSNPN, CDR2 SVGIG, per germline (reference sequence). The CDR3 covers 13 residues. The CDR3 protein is CAWRGTGNEKLFF. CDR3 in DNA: TGTGCCTGGAGGGGGACAGGGAATGAAAAACTGTTTTTT.

The CDR3 DNA is TGTGCCTGGAGTGGGGTAAGGGGGAATTGGGACACTGAAGCTTTCTTT. Translated: CAWSGVRGNWDTEAFF. This sequence joins TRBV30 and TRBJ1-1, with a tentative D call TRBD1 (6 bases). The CDR3 is 16 residues long. Deletions cut 1 base from V and 3 bases from J, with 18 bases between. In germline, CDR1 is GTSNPN, CDR2 SVGIG (reference sequence).

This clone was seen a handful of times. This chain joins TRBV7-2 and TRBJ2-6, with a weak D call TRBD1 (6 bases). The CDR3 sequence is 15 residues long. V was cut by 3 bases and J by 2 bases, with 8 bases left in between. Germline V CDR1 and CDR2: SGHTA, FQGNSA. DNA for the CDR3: TGTGCCAGCAGCTTTTCAGGGGCTGGGGCCAACGTCCTGACTTTC. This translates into CASSFSGAGANVLTF.

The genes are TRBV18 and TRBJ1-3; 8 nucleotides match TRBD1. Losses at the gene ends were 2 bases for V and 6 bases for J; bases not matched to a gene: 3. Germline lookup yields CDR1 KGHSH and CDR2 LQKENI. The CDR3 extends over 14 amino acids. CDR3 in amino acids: CASSPLTGENTIYF. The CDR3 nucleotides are TGTGCCAGCTCACCATTGACAGGGGAAAACACCATATATTTT.

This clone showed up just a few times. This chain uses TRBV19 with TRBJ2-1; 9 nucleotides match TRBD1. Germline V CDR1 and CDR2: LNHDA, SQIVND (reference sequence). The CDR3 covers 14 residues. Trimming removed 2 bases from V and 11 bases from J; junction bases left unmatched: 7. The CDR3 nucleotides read TGTGCCAGTAGTATATGGACAGGGGATGTACAGCAGTTCTTC. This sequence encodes CASSIWTGDVQQFF. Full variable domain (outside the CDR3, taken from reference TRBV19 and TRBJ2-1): DGGITQSPKYLFRKEGQNVTLSCEQNLNHDAMYWYRQDPGQGLRLIYYSQIVNDFQKGDIAEGYSVSREKKESFPLTVTSAQKNPTAFYLCASSIWTGDVQQFFGPGTRLTVL.

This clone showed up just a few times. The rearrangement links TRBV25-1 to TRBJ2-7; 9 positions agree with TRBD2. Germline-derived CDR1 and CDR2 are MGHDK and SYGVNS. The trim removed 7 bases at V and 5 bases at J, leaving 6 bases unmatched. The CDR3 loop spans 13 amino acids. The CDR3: CASIGTSSNEQYF. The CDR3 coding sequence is TGTGCCAGCATCGGGACTAGCTCTAACGAGCAGTACTTC.